A single TCR beta chain is shown here with its context. Its antigen is unidentified. The data are from a study of blood T cells in healthy people across ages. Study observations and caveats: Observed TCR beta diversity per million T cells went down as age went up. This fall followed a roughly linear course with age. Estimated diversity across one million T cells was deemed an underestimate. Unknown donor CMV status possibly confounded expanded clonotype changes.

Trimming took off 8 bases at V and 2 bases at J, with 12 bases between the two ends. Germline values: CDR1 MNHEY, CDR2 SVGEGT. This CDR3 region has 13 residues. The second PCR ran roughly 7 to 12 cycles with a sample-barcoded 5' primer and J-beta primers. TCRdb re-called the 5' RACE reads through MiXCR, storing one row per CDR3 protein. The sample includes about 1.8 million distinct CDR3 sequences, 49% of them seen just once. The chain uses TRBV6-2 or TRBV6-3 and TRBJ1-2; the D gene is possibly TRBD1 (5 bases). Sequencing was carried out using blood. The source is a woman aged 40 to 49 in good health. In nucleotides, the CDR3 is TGTGCCAGCGTTCGCCGACAGAACTATGGCTACACCTTC. It specifies CASVRRQNYGYTF.